This TCR beta chain was recovered during a study of shared clonotypes between healthy human individuals. For the study at large: Aged 18 to 49, the donors were a couple of women and a few men.

Sorted-subset replicate PCR reactions contained roughly 200 ng DNA, corresponding to about 30,000 T cell genomes. The method was immunoSEQ multiplex PCR; TCRdb's version includes in-frame clones alone and lacks a portion of them. The sample carries about 800,000 clones, 96% recorded once. Terminally differentiated effector memory CD45RA+ cells were left out of the naive CD8 fraction, which was CD45RO-negative and positively selected for CCR7. The donors, all of them Caucasian adults, lived in Nashville, Tennessee. CDR1 MGHRA and CDR2 YSYEKL come from the germline V gene. V was clipped by 1 base and J by 12 bases, with 13 bases between them. The CDR3 totals 13 residues.

The sample comprised naive CD8+ T cells sorted from blood. The chain uses TRBV4-1 and TRBJ2-1; D is ambiguous. The source of this sequence is a man younger than 40 in good health. The CDR3 protein is CASSQGELLVQFF. The CDR3 DNA follows: TGCGCCAGCAGCCAAGGGGAACTGTTAGTGCAGTTCTTC.